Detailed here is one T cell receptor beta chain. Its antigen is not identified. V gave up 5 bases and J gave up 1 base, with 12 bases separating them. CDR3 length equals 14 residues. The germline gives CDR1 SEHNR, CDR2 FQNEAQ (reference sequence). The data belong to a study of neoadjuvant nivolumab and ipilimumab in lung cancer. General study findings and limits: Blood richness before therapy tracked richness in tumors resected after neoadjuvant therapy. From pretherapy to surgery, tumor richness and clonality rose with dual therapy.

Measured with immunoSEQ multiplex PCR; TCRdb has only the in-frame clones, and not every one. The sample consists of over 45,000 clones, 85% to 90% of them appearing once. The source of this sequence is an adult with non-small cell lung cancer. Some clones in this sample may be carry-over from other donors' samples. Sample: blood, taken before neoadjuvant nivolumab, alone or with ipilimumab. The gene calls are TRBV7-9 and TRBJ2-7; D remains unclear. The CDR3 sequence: CASSPPQSSYEQYF. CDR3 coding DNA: TGTGCCAGCAGCCCCCCGCAAAGTTCCTACGAGCAGTACTTC.